The present T cell receptor (beta chain) was sequenced within a study of cytomegalovirus exposure and HLA in healthy donors. Study-level results: The classifier was said to identify cytomegalovirus status with high specificity and sensitivity.

Sequencing used immunoSEQ multiplex PCR; TCRdb keeps in-frame clones, though not all of them. The table has some 130,000 clones, almost 85% seen once. The CDR3 has 15 amino acids. CDR1 is SSHAT, CDR2 FNYEAQ, per germline (reference sequence). Unmatched junction bases numbered 9, after V lost 2 bases and J lost 9 bases. For this clone: As yet, its antigen is unknown.

The sample consisted of PBMCs. The chain has TRBV7-7 and TRBJ2-1; 8 positions agree with TRBD2. The clonotype was recovered from a woman aged 25 to 39 in good health and CMV-seronegative. CDR3 sequence (DNA): TGTGCCAGCAGCTTAAACGCGGCGGGGGGAGGTGAGCAGTTCTTC. Translated, it gives CASSLNAAGGGEQFF.